What follows is one T cell receptor beta chain and its context. The target antigen is unknown. CDR1 and CDR2 from the germline V gene are SGHRS and YFSETQ. This CDR3 contains 16 residues. V dropped 5 bases and J dropped 3 bases, with 21 bases sitting between them. This entry belongs to a study of T cells in localized non-small cell lung cancer. Only in-frame clones appear in the TCRdb table, and some are missing; sequencing was by immunoSEQ multiplex PCR. The table records 15,000 to 25,000 clones, around 90% of them present only once. Regarding the study as a whole: Uninvolved adjacent lung showed the highest T cell clonality, exceeding tumor.

This chain uses TRBV5-1 with TRBJ2-7; D not certain. This sequence was found in a male donor at least 60 years old with stage I squamous cell lung carcinoma. This specimen consisted of peripheral blood, obtained before any cancer treatment. The CDR3: CASSRGGTGSIYEQYF. The CDR3 DNA sequence: TGCGCCAGCAGTCGAGGTGGAACCGGGTCCATCTACGAGCAGTACTTC.